This T cell receptor (beta chain) was sequenced during a study of blood T cell repertoires in COVID-19. Whole-study context: Samples representing acute and convalescent COVID-19 were sourced from the United States, Italy and Spain.

Original data processing: Reference gene primer amplification yielded estimated nucleated cell counts. Sequencing used immunoSEQ multiplex PCR; TCRdb keeps in-frame clones, though not all of them. V and J calls and clone size are given by that table; D and trimming were obtained from the DNA. The data hold 450,000 to 500,000 clones, with 88% observed a single time. Living in about two dozen US areas, the participants were between roughly 18 and 89 years of age. Cohort allocation depended upon clinical history that participants reported. This receptor was obtained from a woman between 55 and 75 years old who had recovered from COVID-19. The material sequenced was PBMCs or T cells enriched from blood (not recorded which).

The CDR3 is CASSQDIRGGRETQYF. CDR3 nucleotide sequence: TGTGCCAGCAGCCAAGATATACGGGGGGGCCGGGAGACCCAGTACTTC. The chain uses TRBV3-1 (or the pseudogene TRBV3-2) and TRBJ2-5; TRBD2 matches at 8 bases. V shed 0 bases and J 5 bases; nucleotides not matched to a gene: 8. The CDR3 length is 16 residues. CDR1 and CDR2 (germline): LGHDT, YNNKEL (reference sequence).